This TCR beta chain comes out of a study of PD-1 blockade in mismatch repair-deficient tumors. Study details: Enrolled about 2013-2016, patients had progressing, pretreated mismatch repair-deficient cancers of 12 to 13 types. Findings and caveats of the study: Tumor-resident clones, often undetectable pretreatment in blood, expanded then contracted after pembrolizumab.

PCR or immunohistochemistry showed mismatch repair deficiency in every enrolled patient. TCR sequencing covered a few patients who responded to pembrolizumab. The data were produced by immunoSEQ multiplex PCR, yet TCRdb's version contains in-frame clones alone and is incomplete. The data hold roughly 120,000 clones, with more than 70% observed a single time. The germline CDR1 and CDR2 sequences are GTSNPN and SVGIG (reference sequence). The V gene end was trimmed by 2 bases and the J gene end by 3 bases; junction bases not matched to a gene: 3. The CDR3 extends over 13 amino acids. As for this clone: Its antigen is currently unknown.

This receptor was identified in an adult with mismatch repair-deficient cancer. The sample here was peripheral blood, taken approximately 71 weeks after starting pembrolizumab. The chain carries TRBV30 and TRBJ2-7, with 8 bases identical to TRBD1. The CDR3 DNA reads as TGTGCCTGGAGTTCCGGGACAGGCTACGAGCAGTACTTC. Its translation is CAWSSGTGYEQYF.